Detailed here is one T cell receptor (beta chain). Germline CDR1 is LGHNA and CDR2 is YSLEER. CDR3 length: 15 amino acids. J gave up 4 bases and V 0 bases, and 5 bases lay outside the gene matches. This sample was taken from a study of blood T cell repertoires in COVID-19. Turning to the study itself: The United States, Italy and Spain provided the acute and convalescent COVID-19 samples.

Here immunoSEQ multiplex PCR was the method, and the copy in TCRdb shows in-frame clones only, minus some. The top ten clones hold 15% to 20% of a sample with about 98,000 clones, about 80% of them seen once. The sample was peripheral blood. This TCR was recovered from a man older than 75 with acute or convalescent COVID-19. V is TRBV4-3 and J is TRBJ1-1; 7 nucleotides align to TRBD1. CDR3 protein: CASSQDWAGGTEAFF. CDR3 nucleotides: TGCGCCAGCAGCCAAGATTGGGCAGGGGGCACTGAAGCTTTCTTT.